The 11 T cell receptor beta chains below come from one sample, sequenced in a study of blood T cell repertoires in COVID-19. The method was immunoSEQ multiplex PCR; TCRdb's version includes in-frame clones alone and lacks a portion of them. The sample includes about 27,000 clones, over 75% of them seen just once. Input material: peripheral blood. All receptors derive from a man between 70 and 80 years old with acute or convalescent COVID-19.

The chain links TRBV19 to TRBJ1-1; 8 positions agree with TRBD1. The CDR3 covers 13 residues. J lost 6 bases, V lost 6 bases, and 6 bases had no gene match. The germline V gene encodes CDR1 LNHDA and CDR2 SQIVND (reference sequence). CDR3 bases: TGTGCCAGTAGAGACGACAGGGGCGCTGAAGCTTTCTTT. The encoded protein is CASRDDRGAEAFF.

This chain joins TRBV2 and TRBJ1-4; tentative D call: TRBD1 (6 bases). Germline V lookup: CDR1 SNHLY, CDR2 FYNNEI. V shed 5 bases and J shed 0 bases, with 13 bases lying between them. This CDR3 spans 16 amino acids. The CDR3 here is CASSTRTATTNEKLFF. CDR3 nucleotide sequence: TGTGCCAGCAGTACGCGGACAGCCACAACTAATGAAAAACTGTTTTTT. Full variable domain (remainder filled in from reference TRBV2 and TRBJ1-4): EPEVTQTPSHQVTQMGQEVILRCVPISNHLYFYWYRQILGQKVEFLVSFYNNEISEKSEIFDDQFSVERPDGSNFTLKIRSTKLEDSAMYFCASSTRTATTNEKLFFGSGTQLSVL.

The chain recombines TRBV14 with TRBJ1-2; 9 bases are a match to TRBD1. The CDR3 contains 14 residues. V was clipped by 4 bases and J by 7 bases; unmatched bases: 7. CDR1 and CDR2 from the germline V gene are SGHDN and FVKESK. The CDR3 loop reads CASSRDRARAGYTF. The CDR3 DNA sequence: TGTGCCAGCAGCCGGGACAGGGCACGGGCTGGCTACACCTTC.

This chain uses TRBV7-2 with TRBJ1-4; D gene uncertain. This CDR3 has 15 residues. The germline V gene has CDR1 SGHTA and CDR2 FQGNSA. With 1 base removed from V and 3 bases from J, the gap between germline ends came to 9 bases. CDR3 amino acids: CASSLVAASNEKLFF. The CDR3 nucleotides read TGTGCCAGCAGCTTAGTAGCGGCTTCTAATGAAAAACTGTTTTTT.

This sequence joins TRBV4-2 and TRBJ1-2; unclear D gene. Germline V lookup: CDR1 LGHNA, CDR2 YNFKEQ. This CDR3 comprises 15 residues. With 1 base removed from V and 9 bases from J, the gap between germline ends came to 18 bases. The CDR3 sequence: CASSQAQLTLQSYTF. As DNA, the CDR3 is TGTGCCAGCAGCCAAGCCCAGTTAACGCTGCAGAGCTACACCTTC.

The chain has TRBV14 and TRBJ2-5; D may be TRBD2 (7 bases). V was pared by 8 bases and J by 5 bases, with 12 bases between. There are 12 residues in the CDR3. Germline V gene data show CDR1 as SGHDN and CDR2 as FVKESK. As DNA, the CDR3 is TGTGCCAGCTCGGGGGGCGGGGAGACCCAGTACTTC. This sequence encodes CASSGGGETQYF.

The genes are TRBV6-2 or TRBV6-3 and TRBJ2-6; 8 nucleotides agree with TRBD2. Germline lookup yields CDR1 MNHEY and CDR2 SVGEGT. The CDR3 is 16 amino acids. V was pared by 5 bases and J by 2 bases, with 5 bases of the junction left unmatched. CDR3 in DNA: TGTGCCAGCAGTCTTACGGGAGGGACTGGGGCCAACGTCCTGACTTTC. The encoded protein is CASSLTGGTGANVLTF.

V gene TRBV6-2 or TRBV6-3 combines with J gene TRBJ2-3; 8 nucleotides agree with TRBD2. CDR3 length: 14 residues. The germline CDR1 and CDR2 sequences are MNHEY and SVGEGT. Trimming cost V 2 bases and J 4 bases; bases outside gene matches: 2. The CDR3 coding sequence is TGTGCCAGCAGTTACGGGCGGGAGGCAGATACGCAGTATTTT. Translating it yields CASSYGREADTQYF.

This chain connects TRBV7-2 to TRBJ1-1; D unclear. CDR3 length: 13 amino acids. Per germline, CDR1 SGHTA and CDR2 FQGNSA. The germline V and J ends were trimmed by 6 bases and 5 bases, with 13 bases remaining between them. CDR3 nucleotides: TGTGCCAGCAGTTCATCCCGCGATACTGAAGCTTTCTTT. Protein product: CASSSSRDTEAFF. Full variable domain (remainder filled in from reference TRBV7-2 and TRBJ1-1): GAGVSQSPSNKVTEKGKDVELRCDPISGHTALYWYRQSLGQGLEFLIYFQGNSAPDKSGLPSDRFSAERTGGSVSTLTIQRTQQEDSAVYLCASSSSRDTEAFFGQGTRLTVV.

The V and J genes are TRBV24-1 and TRBJ2-7, with TRBD1 identical over 7 bases. The trim removed 9 bases at V and 1 base at J, leaving 14 bases unmatched. The CDR3 sequence is 16 residues long. Germline CDR1 is KGHDR and CDR2 is SFDVKD. CDR3 DNA sequence: TGTGCCACCCAAATCTCCCTCCGGGACAGATCCTACGAGCAGTACTTC. This translates into CATQISLRDRSYEQYF.

This clone was counted once. The chain combines TRBV7-9 with TRBJ2-2, with 7 bases that match TRBD1. The CDR3 covers 17 residues. The germline V gene encodes CDR1 SEHNR and CDR2 FQNEAQ (reference sequence). The ends lost 5 bases at V and 3 bases at J; junction bases unmatched: 12. The CDR3 reads CASSRDATGDHTGELFF. The CDR3, as DNA: TGTGCCAGCAGCCGAGACGCTACAGGGGACCACACCGGGGAGCTGTTTTTT.